The 22 T cell receptor beta chains listed next were all sequenced from one sample in a study of blood T cell repertoires in COVID-19. Sequencing used immunoSEQ multiplex PCR; TCRdb keeps in-frame clones, though not all of them. In the table there are hundreds of thousands of clones, 83% of which are singletons. Specimen: peripheral blood. The source is a woman aged 30 to 39 with COVID-19, enrolled during active disease.

The V and J genes are TRBV29-1 and TRBJ2-3, with 7 bases identical to TRBD2. V gave up 4 bases and J gave up 1 base; unmatched junction bases: 5. The CDR3 runs to 14 residues. CDR1 SQVTM and CDR2 ANQGSEA come from the germline V gene. The CDR3 is CSVGGGRGTDTQYF. As DNA, the CDR3 is TGCAGCGTTGGTGGCGGGAGAGGCACAGATACGCAGTATTTT.

The chain recombines TRBV9 with TRBJ2-1; D perhaps matches TRBD1 (6 bases). The CDR3 runs 15 residues. In germline, CDR1 is SGDLS, CDR2 YYNGEE. V gave up 4 bases and J gave up 0 bases, with 11 bases separating them. The CDR3 bases are TGTGCCAGCAGCACTACGGACAGCTCCTACAATGAGCAGTTCTTC. This encodes CASSTTDSSYNEQFF.

The CDR3 DNA is TGTGCCATCAGGTTCGAGGGCACAGATACGCAGTATTTT. Amino acid sequence: CAIRFEGTDTQYF. The rearrangement links TRBV10-3 to TRBJ2-3; D is uncertain. Trimming took off 6 bases at V and 1 base at J, with 8 bases between the two ends. The CDR3 sequence is 13 residues long. The germline V gene encodes CDR1 ENHRY and CDR2 SYGVKD.

V is TRBV6-5 and J is TRBJ1-1; TRBD1 is a possible D gene (6 bases). Germline V gene lookup returns CDR1 MNHEY and CDR2 SVGAGI. The CDR3 spans 15 residues. Trimming cost V 8 bases and J 3 bases, with 19 bases left between them. CDR3 DNA sequence: TGTGCCAGCCAATTCTATGGGGAGGGGGACACTGAAGCTTTCTTT. It encodes CASQFYGEGDTEAFF.

The genes are TRBV6-2 or TRBV6-3 and TRBJ1-4; 7 nucleotides agree with TRBD1. From germline, CDR1 is MNHEY and CDR2 SVGEGT. V shed 5 bases and J 7 bases; nucleotides not matched to a gene: 4. The length of the CDR3 is 13 residues. The CDR3 spells CASSRRQGEKLFF. The CDR3 DNA follows: TGTGCCAGCAGTCGTCGACAGGGTGAAAAACTGTTTTTT.

With regard to this clone: Other DNA sequences in the same sample also yield this CDR3. The chain employs TRBV11-2 and TRBJ1-3; D might be TRBD1 (6 bases). The CDR3 extends over 14 amino acids. Trimming removed 2 bases at V and 4 bases at J, with 9 bases between. Per the germline V gene, CDR1 is SGHAT and CDR2 is FQNNGV. This chain's CDR3 is CASSLQGSGNTIYF. The CDR3 nucleotides are TGTGCCAGCAGCTTACAGGGGAGCGGAAACACCATATATTTT.

J is TRBJ1-1 and V is TRBV30; 8 bases are a match to TRBD1. This CDR3 contains 18 residues. V was pared by 4 bases and J by 0 bases, with 16 bases of the junction left unmatched. Per germline, CDR1 GTSNPN and CDR2 SVGIG (reference sequence). The CDR3 sequence is CAWTLETPGTGLNTEAFF. In nucleotides, the CDR3 is TGTGCCTGGACCTTAGAAACTCCCGGGACAGGCCTGAACACTGAAGCTTTCTTT.

This clone was observed once. The chain recombines TRBV2 with TRBJ1-5, with 7 positions matching TRBD1. The germline gives CDR1 SNHLY, CDR2 FYNNEI. This CDR3 comprises 14 residues. Losses at the gene ends were 5 bases for V and 6 bases for J; bases not matched to a gene: 7. CDR3 DNA sequence: TGTGCCAGCAGTCTCGGGGCAGGGGGTCAGCCCCAGCATTTT. The encoded protein is CASSLGAGGQPQHF.

The chain recombines TRBV28 with TRBJ1-2; D might be TRBD1 (6 bases). CDR1 and CDR2 from the germline V gene are MDHEN and SYDVKM. V was pared by 6 bases and J by 8 bases, with 25 bases between. CDR3 length: 16 amino acids. The DNA of the CDR3 is TGTGCCAGCAGCCCTCAGCATGAGACAGGCCTGCGAGGCTACACCTTC. It codes for CASSPQHETGLRGYTF.

The rearrangement joins TRBV28 to TRBJ2-3; D is perhaps TRBD2 (6 bases). There are 17 residues in the CDR3. The V gene lost 2 bases and the J gene lost 1 base, with 16 bases spanning the gap. The germline V gene encodes CDR1 MDHEN and CDR2 SYDVKM. The CDR3 sequence: CASSLRVSGVGTDTQYF. The DNA for the CDR3 is TGTGCCAGCAGTTTAAGGGTATCGGGGGTGGGCACAGATACGCAGTATTTT.

The chain uses TRBV6-2 or TRBV6-3 and TRBJ2-1; no definite D call. CDR1 and CDR2 from the germline V gene are MNHEY and SVGEGT. Deletions cut 2 bases from V and 6 bases from J, with 11 bases between. The CDR3 sequence is 14 residues long. For the CDR3, the DNA is TGTGCCAGCAGTTACGGTTCGAGTGGCAATGAGCAGTTCTTC. Translated: CASSYGSSGNEQFF.

The V call is TRBV30, the J call TRBJ2-2, with unresolved D. The CDR3 runs to 16 residues. Germline V gene data show CDR1 as GTSNPN and CDR2 as SVGIG (reference sequence). The ends were cut back, 1 base at V and 2 bases at J, with 14 bases in the middle. The CDR3 coding sequence is TGTGCCTGGAGTGGTTCTTCTAAGATTAACACCGGGGAGCTGTTTTTT. Amino acids: CAWSGSSKINTGELFF.

A few counts support this clone. The J gene is TRBJ2-3, the V gene TRBV2; D uncertain. This CDR3 is 13 amino acids long. Germline V gene lookup returns CDR1 SNHLY and CDR2 FYNNEI. The ends were cut back, 6 bases at V and 9 bases at J, with 16 bases in the middle. CDR3 sequence: CASRETIPVTQYF. CDR3 in DNA: TGTGCCAGCAGGGAGACCATACCCGTCACGCAGTATTTT. Full variable domain (rest looked up from reference TRBV2 and TRBJ2-3): EPEVTQTPSHQVTQMGQEVILRCVPISNHLYFYWYRQILGQKVEFLVSFYNNEISEKSEIFDDQFSVERPDGSNFTLKIRSTKLEDSAMYFCASRETIPVTQYFGPGTRLTVL.

The rearrangement joins TRBV6-4 to TRBJ2-2, with 9 bases identical to TRBD2. V trimming: 4 bases; J trimming: 4 bases; junction bases outside the gene matches: 7. The CDR3 has 16 amino acids. The germline CDR1 and CDR2 sequences are MRHNA and SNTAGT. The CDR3 sequence is CASSALAGPGTGELFF. CDR3 coding DNA: TGTGCCAGCAGTGCTCTAGCGGGGCCGGGCACCGGGGAGCTGTTTTTT.

Only a few counts were recorded for this clone. The J gene is TRBJ1-1, the V gene TRBV12-3 or TRBV12-4; no clear D gene. The CDR3 has 12 residues. The V gene lost 7 bases and the J gene lost 3 bases, with 9 bases spanning the gap. The CDR3 sequence is CASTRRDTEAFF. As DNA, the CDR3 is TGTGCCAGCACCCGACGGGACACTGAAGCTTTCTTT.

This clone was seen a single time. The chain links TRBV2 to TRBJ1-6; 7 bases line up with TRBD1. In germline, CDR1 is SNHLY, CDR2 FYNNEI. This CDR3 spans 13 amino acids. The J segment lost 7 bases and the V segment lost 8 bases, leaving 5 bases of the junction unmatched. The CDR3: CASDRERNSPLHF. In DNA, the CDR3 is TGTGCCAGCGACAGGGAAAGAAATTCACCCCTCCACTTT. Full variable domain (missing parts from reference TRBV2 and TRBJ1-6): EPEVTQTPSHQVTQMGQEVILRCVPISNHLYFYWYRQILGQKVEFLVSFYNNEISEKSEIFDDQFSVERPDGSNFTLKIRSTKLEDSAMYFCASDRERNSPLHFGNGTRLTVT.

This chain links TRBV7-2 with TRBJ2-2; no clear D. This CDR3 comprises 12 residues. The germline V and J ends were trimmed by 4 bases and 7 bases, with 7 bases remaining between them. Looked up from germline, CDR1 is SGHTA and CDR2 is FQGNSA. The CDR3, as DNA: TGTGCCAGCAGCTCACGAGTCGGGGAGCTGTTTTTT. This gives the protein CASSSRVGELFF.

This chain links TRBV28 with TRBJ1-2; D unclear. The CDR3 contains 12 residues. CDR1 MDHEN and CDR2 SYDVKM come from the germline V gene. V gave up 1 base and J gave up 5 bases, with 5 bases separating them. CDR3 sequence reads: CASSLSQYGYTF. The CDR3, as DNA: TGTGCCAGCAGTTTATCGCAGTATGGCTACACCTTC.

This chain links TRBV3-1 (or the pseudogene TRBV3-2) with TRBJ2-3, with 8 bases identical to TRBD2. The CDR3 sequence is 18 residues long. Germline V gene data show CDR1 as LGHDT and CDR2 as YNNKEL (reference sequence). After removal of 4 bases from V and 11 bases from J, the junction contained 23 bases not matched to a gene. The CDR3 loop reads CASSRTSGGHFHARGQYF. The CDR3, as DNA: TGTGCCAGCAGCCGGACCAGCGGGGGCCACTTTCACGCCCGGGGGCAGTATTTT.

The chain combines TRBV5-6 with TRBJ1-3; D possibly corresponds to TRBD1 (6 bases). This CDR3 has 14 residues. Germline V CDR1 and CDR2: SGHDT, YYEEEE. V dropped 4 bases and J dropped 2 bases, with 10 bases sitting between them. CDR3 coding DNA: TGTGCCAGCAGCCGACAGGATACTGGAAACACCATATATTTT. Its protein is CASSRQDTGNTIYF. The complete variable domain, with remaining parts taken from reference TRBV5-6 and TRBJ1-3, reads DAGVTQSPTHLIKTRGQQVTLRCSPKSGHDTVSWYQQALGQGPQFIFQYYEEEERQRGNFPDRFSGHQFPNYSSELNVNALLLGDSALYLCASSRQDTGNTIYFGEGSWLTVV.

This sequence joins TRBV5-4 and TRBJ2-7; 11 nucleotides line up with TRBD2. The CDR3 loop spans 17 amino acids. V shed 4 bases and J 4 bases; nucleotides not matched to a gene: 13. From germline, CDR1 is SGHNT and CDR2 YYREEE (reference sequence). DNA for the CDR3: TGTGCCAGCAGCACCTTTCCACCGACTAGCGGGGAGTACGAGCAGTACTTC. As protein: CASSTFPPTSGEYEQYF.

The V and J genes are TRBV9 and TRBJ2-6; no firm D call. There are 15 residues in the CDR3. In germline, CDR1 is SGDLS, CDR2 YYNGEE. V shed 0 bases and J shed 2 bases, with 6 bases lying between them. The chain's CDR3 is CASSVALAGANVLTF. The CDR3, as DNA: TGTGCCAGCAGCGTAGCCCTAGCTGGGGCCAACGTCCTGACTTTC.